The clone carrying this TCR beta chain was counted between two and nine times. Germline V lookup: CDR1 WSHSY, CDR2 SAAADI. Trimming left V 3 bases short and J 4 bases short, with 13 bases between. This CDR3 has 14 residues. These data belong to a study of T-cell reconstitution after alpha-beta-depleted transplantation in children. Unique molecular identifiers were built into the TCRbeta library. One entry per CDR3 protein results from TCRdb running MiXCR on the PCR reads. The sample holds 490,000 or so distinct CDR3 sequences, under 15% seen once. The chain joins TRBV10-2 to TRBJ2-7; maybe TRBD2 (5 bases). The material sequenced was PBMCs from the stem cell graft donor, taken from the stem cell graft. The sequence was collected from a human donor who donated a stem cell graft to a child with combined immunodeficiency. The CDR3 spells CASSEGLAGYEQYF. DNA of the CDR3: TGCGCCAGCAGTGAAGGACTCGCAGGATACGAGCAGTACTTC.